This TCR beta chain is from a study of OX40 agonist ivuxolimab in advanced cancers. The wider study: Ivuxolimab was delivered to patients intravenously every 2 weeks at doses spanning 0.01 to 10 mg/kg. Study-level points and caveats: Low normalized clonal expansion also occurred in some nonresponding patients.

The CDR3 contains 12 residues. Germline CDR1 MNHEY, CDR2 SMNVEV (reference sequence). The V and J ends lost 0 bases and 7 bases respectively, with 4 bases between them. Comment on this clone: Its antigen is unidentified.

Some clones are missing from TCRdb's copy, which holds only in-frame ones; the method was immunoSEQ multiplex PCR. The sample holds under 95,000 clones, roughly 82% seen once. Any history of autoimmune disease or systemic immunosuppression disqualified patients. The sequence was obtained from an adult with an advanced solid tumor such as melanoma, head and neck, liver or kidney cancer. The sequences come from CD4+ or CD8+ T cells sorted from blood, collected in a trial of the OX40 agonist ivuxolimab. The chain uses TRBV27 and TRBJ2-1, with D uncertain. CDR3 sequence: CASSLSRNEQFF. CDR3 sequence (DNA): TGTGCCAGCAGTTTATCTAGAAATGAGCAGTTCTTC.